This T cell receptor beta chain is from a study of T cell repertoires in cytomegalovirus infection. Study in general: Recently identified HLA-C-restricted CMV epitopes and well-studied HLA-B-restricted CMV epitopes were used by the study. CMV infection and matching HLA type were both indicated by public TCR beta signatures.

TCRdb re-analysed the reads in MiXCR, keeping a single row per CDR3 protein. The table has 570,000 or so distinct CDR3 sequences, approximately 40% seen once; the top ten hold around 46%. This clonotype was counted between two and nine times. Its antigen is not known. Findings and limits, study-wide: The ex vivo response showed dominance by HLA-C-restricted CMV-specific TCR beta clonotypes.

This TCR was sampled from a human donor in good health (CMV status not recorded). Some clones in this sample may be carry-over from other donors' samples. Sequenced here: cultured PBMCs, sampled from culture after CMV antigen stimulation.

DNA of the CDR3: TGTGCCAGCAGCCCAAGGGACAGGGGGCTAGAGACCCAGTACTTC. Its translation is CASSPRDRGLETQYF. The chain couples TRBV7-2 to TRBJ2-5; 12 bases are a match to TRBD1. Germline CDR1 SGHTA, CDR2 FQGNSA. After removal of 5 bases from V and 4 bases from J, the junction contained 5 bases not matched to a gene. CDR3 length: 15 residues.